This T cell receptor (beta chain) was sequenced for a study of T-cell reconstitution after alpha-beta-depleted transplantation in children. Between the trimmed V and J ends, which lost 4 bases and 1 base, there was a span of 16 bases. The CDR3 totals 17 residues. CDR1 is SEHNR, CDR2 FQNEAQ, per germline (reference sequence). Preparation of the TCRbeta library used unique molecular identifiers. TCRdb redid the calling of the PCR reads with MiXCR, one entry per CDR3 protein. This table has about 420,000 distinct CDR3 sequences, around 16% appearing once. The sample holds a few counts of this clonotype. No antigen is known for it. Study-wide results and caveats: High day-60 TCRbeta diversity in some patients came from surviving recipient T cells and thymic progenitors. T-cell numbers and diversity one year post-transplant derived largely from freshly generated T cells. About two months after transplant, alpha-beta T cells reportedly came from several hundred expanded graft clones.

V is TRBV7-9 and J is TRBJ2-2, with unresolved D. The sequence was collected from a boy under two years old who had a stem cell transplant for Wiskott-Aldrich syndrome, so the T cells may come from the graft donor. The specimen was PBMCs, mostly from graft donor cells, collected 360 days after TCRalphabeta/CD19-depleted stem cell transplant. CDR3 in DNA: TGTGCCAGCAGCTCTGGGTTTCGGCTGTTGAACACCGGGGAGCTGTTTTTT. As protein: CASSSGFRLLNTGELFF.